The rows below give T cell receptor beta chains drawn from one sample of a study of blood T cells in healthy people across ages. Using its own MiXCR run on the 5' RACE reads, TCRdb lists one record per CDR3 protein. This table holds about 670,000 distinct CDR3 sequences, more than 45% found once. The sequencing input was blood. These receptors originate from a woman older than 75 in good health. Both conserved end residues are part of each CDR3. The D gene is left open where the match is weak. Clone size is shown for a subset of rows, as once, few, many or a class of expanded clone.

V gene	D gene	clone size	J gene	CDR3 DNA	CDR3 protein
TRBV21-1	.	.	TRBJ2-7	TGTGCCAGCAGCAAAAGGGGCTGTTGCGAGCAGTACTTC	CASSKRGCCEQYF
TRBV6-5	.	many	TRBJ1-5	TGTGCCAGCAGCCCTGGGAGGTTTAGTAATCAGCCCCAGCATTTT	CASSPGRFSNQPQHF
TRBV20-1	TRBD1	few	TRBJ2-2	TGCAGTGCTCCACAGGGGGTACTCGGGGAGCTGTTTTTT	CSAPQGVLGELFF
TRBV29-1	.	many	TRBJ1-2	TGCAGCGTTGAAGTCGCAGTCTATGGCTACACCTTC	CSVEVAVYGYTF
TRBV12-3/TRBV12-4	TRBD1	.	TRBJ2-2	TGTGCCAGCAGTTTACATGGACAGGGGAACGGGGAGCTGTTTTTT	CASSLHGQGNGELFF
TRBV9	TRBD2	.	TRBJ2-7	TGTGCCAGCAGCGGTGGGGCTAGCGGGATAAACGAGCAGTACTTC	CASSGGASGINEQYF
TRBV20-1	TRBD2	.	TRBJ2-7	TGCAGTGCTAGAGTGCCTAGCGGGGGGGTCAACGAGCAGTACTTC	CSARVPSGGVNEQYF
TRBV7-2	.	.	TRBJ2-2	TGTGCCAGCAGCTTAAGCCCCTCCGGGGAGCTGTTTTTT	CASSLSPSGELFF
TRBV29-1	TRBD2	.	TRBJ2-1	TGCAGCGTCCAACGCGGGGGCTCCTACAATGAGCAGTTCTTC	CSVQRGGSYNEQFF
TRBV6-1	.	.	TRBJ1-5	TGTGCCAGCACCGGGATGACCCGATATGGGAGCAATCAGCCCCAGCATTTT	CASTGMTRYGSNQPQHF
TRBV3-1	.	.	TRBJ2-7	TGTGCCAGCAGCCGACTCGACTACGAGCAGTACTTC	CASSRLDYEQYF
TRBV27	.	.	TRBJ2-1	TGTGCCAGCAGTTTAGAGGCGGGAAATTTGAAGAGTGAGCAGTTCTTC	CASSLEAGNLKSEQFF
TRBV20-1	.	many	TRBJ2-3	TGCAGTGCCCCGGGGCCGGACACATATACGCAGTATTTT	CSAPGPDTYTQYF
TRBV29-1	.	.	TRBJ2-7	TGCAGCGTGGACGGACAGGGAGGGTACGAGCAGTACTTC	CSVDGQGGYEQYF
TRBV5-1	TRBD2	.	TRBJ2-3	TGCGCCAGCAGCTCCATGACTAGCGGGGGACCAGATACGCAGTATTTT	CASSSMTSGGPDTQYF
TRBV14	.	.	TRBJ1-1	TGTGCCAGCAGCCAAACAGGACTGGGAGCTTTCTTT	CASSQTGLGAFF
TRBV7-2	TRBD2	.	TRBJ2-5	TGTGCCAGTATCCCCCTAGCGGGCCATCGAATCGAGACCCAGTACTTC	CASIPLAGHRIETQYF
TRBV10-3	.	.	TRBJ1-5	TGTGCCATCGGGGGCGATCAGCCCCAGCATTTT	CAIGGDQPQHF
TRBV29-1	.	.	TRBJ2-4	TGCAGCGTCCACGGGAGCCTCAACATTCAGTACTTC	CSVHGSLNIQYF
TRBV7-9	.	.	TRBJ2-5	TGTGCCAGCAGCTTAGCTATTTACTACGACGGGCAAGAGACCCAGTACTTC	CASSLAIYYDGQETQYF
TRBV3-1	.	.	TRBJ2-4	TGTGCCAGCAGCCTTGTTGCGTTTGGCAAAAACATTCAGTACTTC	CASSLVAFGKNIQYF
TRBV7-9	.	.	TRBJ1-2	TGTGCCAGCAGCTTAGCAGCCCCAGGGTATGGCTACACCTTC	CASSLAAPGYGYTF
TRBV4-1	TRBD1	.	TRBJ2-5	TGCGCCAGCAGCCGTAGGGACAGGGGGTCTGAAGAGACCCAGTACTTC	CASSRRDRGSEETQYF
TRBV29-1	.	many	TRBJ2-3	TGCAGCGTTCGAGTTACAGATACGCAGTATTTT	CSVRVTDTQYF
TRBV6-6	.	.	TRBJ2-5	TGTGCCAGCAGTTACTCGGGGTCACAAGAGACCCAGTACTTC	CASSYSGSQETQYF
TRBV7-2	TRBD2	many	TRBJ2-1	TGTGCCAGCAGCTTAGGAGGACTAGGGAAATATGAGCAGTTCTTC	CASSLGGLGKYEQFF
TRBV4-3	.	.	TRBJ2-6	TGCGCCAGCAGAATCCGTCAGCGCGAAACTAGTGGGGCCAACGTCCTGACTTTC	CASRIRQRETSGANVLTF
TRBV15	.	.	TRBJ1-5	TGTGCCACCAACAGAACAGGGACTAGCAATCAGCCCCAGCATTTT	CATNRTGTSNQPQHF
TRBV30	.	few	TRBJ1-2	TGTGCCTGGAGTGTGCCGGTGTATGGCTACACCTTC	CAWSVPVYGYTF
TRBV12-3/TRBV12-4	.	.	TRBJ1-2	TGTGCCAGCAGCCCAGGGGCGGTTTATGGCTACACCTTC	CASSPGAVYGYTF
TRBV9	.	.	TRBJ1-5	TGTGCCAGCAGCGTAGAGGACTGGGGGCCCCAGCATTTT	CASSVEDWGPQHF
TRBV2	TRBD2	many	TRBJ2-1	TGTGCCAGCAGTGATCCCCAGCGGGAAACGCAGTTCTTC	CASSDPQRETQFF
TRBV6-6	.	.	TRBJ1-2	TGTGCCAGCGACCCCACGGGGGATGGCTACACCTTC	CASDPTGDGYTF
TRBV20-1	TRBD1	few	TRBJ1-6	TGCAGTGCTAGCCCCCCGGGGACAGGGTTTAATTCACCCCTCCACTTT	CSASPPGTGFNSPLHF
TRBV7-2	TRBD1	.	TRBJ1-1	TGTACCAGCAGCCGACAGGGGAGCACTGAAGCTTTCTTT	CTSSRQGSTEAFF
TRBV12-3/TRBV12-4	.	once	TRBJ2-3	TGTGCCAGCGGTTTACAGACAGATACGCAGTATTTT	CASGLQTDTQYF
TRBV3-1	TRBD1	once	TRBJ2-1	TGTGCCAGCAGCCAAGGGGCTGGGACAGGGGATTGTTATGAGCAGTTCTTC	CASSQGAGTGDCYEQFF
TRBV27	TRBD2	few	TRBJ2-1	TGTGCCAGCGGGACTAGCCACAATGAGCAGTTCTTC	CASGTSHNEQFF
TRBV25-1	.	many	TRBJ1-2	TGTGCCAGCAGTGGAGCGGTCGGCAGGCCCGACTATGGCTACACCTTC	CASSGAVGRPDYGYTF
TRBV7-2	TRBD2	many	TRBJ2-3	TGTGCCAGCAGCTTAGTGGGACTAGCGCCCATCACAGATACGCAGTATTTT	CASSLVGLAPITDTQYF
TRBV20-1	TRBD1	many	TRBJ2-3	TGCAGTGCTCCACGGACAGGGGGGCGGGATACGCAGTATTTT	CSAPRTGGRDTQYF
TRBV5-6	TRBD1	.	TRBJ1-1	TGTGCCAGCAGCTCCTCCGGACAGGGGAACACTGAAGCTTTCTTT	CASSSSGQGNTEAFF
TRBV24-1	TRBD1	.	TRBJ2-2	TGTGCCACCAGTGTATCGCAGGGTCAGGGGGTGCTGTTTTTT	CATSVSQGQGVLFF
TRBV5-1	.	.	TRBJ2-7	TGCGCCAGCGGCTTGGGAACCGGCTCCTACGAGCAGTACTTC	CASGLGTGSYEQYF
TRBV10-3	TRBD1	.	TRBJ2-7	TGTGCCATCAGGACCGGGACAGCGACCTACAATGAGCAGTACTTC	CAIRTGTATYNEQYF
TRBV28	.	.	TRBJ1-4	TGTGCCAGCAGTTTACGGGGGGGACATAATGAAGAACTGTTTTTT	CASSLRGGHNEELFF
TRBV20-1	.	.	TRBJ2-3	TGCAGCGCTAAGGGTAAGCTGGGCACAGATACGCAGTATTTT	CSAKGKLGTDTQYF
TRBV29-1	.	once	TRBJ2-1	TGCAGCGTTCTAGAAAATGAGCAGTTCTTC	CSVLENEQFF
TRBV12-3/TRBV12-4	TRBD1	.	TRBJ1-6	TGTGCCAGCAGTACCGGGACAGGGCTCTATAATTCACCCCTCCACTTT	CASSTGTGLYNSPLHF
TRBV20-1	.	.	TRBJ1-1	TGCAGTGCTCCCGATCGGTACGCGAACACTGAAGCTTTCTTT	CSAPDRYANTEAFF
TRBV11-2	.	.	TRBJ2-7	TGTGCCAGCAGCTTACTAGATCCCACCTACAAGCAGTACTTC	CASSLLDPTYKQYF
TRBV6-2/TRBV6-3	.	.	TRBJ2-5	TGTGCCAGCAGTTACTCCCTCATAGGGGAGACTCAAGAGACCCAGTACTTC	CASSYSLIGETQETQYF
TRBV13	.	.	TRBJ2-7	TGTGCCAGCAGCCCCGGGGCAGCTTACGAGCAGTACTTC	CASSPGAAYEQYF
TRBV3-1	TRBD2	few	TRBJ2-4	TGTGCCAGCAGCCAAGGTAGCGGGGGCTACAATGAGCAGTACTTC	CASSQGSGGYNEQYF
TRBV9	.	.	TRBJ1-3	TGTGCCAGCAGCCCCGGAAACATCATATATTTT	CASSPGNIIYF
TRBV9	.	many	TRBJ2-3	TGTGCCAGCAGCCCCACGGGAGCTTCAGATACGCAGTATTTT	CASSPTGASDTQYF
TRBV20-1	.	.	TRBJ2-3	TGCAGTGCTAGTTTCCGAGATACGCAGTATTTT	CSASFRDTQYF
TRBV3-1	.	once	TRBJ1-2	TGTGCCAGCAGCCTTTTAACGCCCGGCTACACCTTC	CASSLLTPGYTF
TRBV6-1	TRBD1	few	TRBJ2-7	TGTGCCAGCAGTGACTTGGGACAGGGTTCCTACGAGCAGTACTTC	CASSDLGQGSYEQYF